This T cell receptor (beta chain) appears in the sequencing data of a study of radiotherapy plus CTLA-4 blockade in lung cancer. Study-level background: Objective responses emerged in around 18% of patients, and 31% attained disease control.

V lost 1 base and J 5 bases, leaving 11 bases between the germline ends. This CDR3 comprises 14 residues. Germline lookup yields CDR1 SEHNR and CDR2 FQNEAQ (reference sequence). Study-level results: Researchers report tumor-derived TCR clones expanding in blood after radiotherapy plus ipilimumab. Dynamics of early blood T cell clones, together with interferon-beta, were reportedly the best predictors of response.

In its sample, this clone was seen once. Its specificity is unknown. Libraries were prepared by immunoSEQ multiplex PCR; TCRdb keeps only in-frame clonotypes and omits some of them. The data contain about 82,000 clones, roughly 70% of them singletons. Focal radiation plus CTLA-4 blockade with ipilimumab was administered to patients who had chemo-refractory metastatic non-small-cell lung cancer. Material: peripheral blood, obtained from a patient treated with radiotherapy plus ipilimumab. The clonotype comes from a human donor with non-small cell lung cancer that progressed on radiotherapy plus ipilimumab. V is TRBV7-9 and J is TRBJ1-1, with a tentative D call TRBD1 (6 bases). In DNA, the CDR3 is TGTGCCAGCAGCTTAGTCAGGGGAGAAACTGAAGCTTTCTTT. Protein product: CASSLVRGETEAFF.